This T cell receptor (beta chain) was recorded in a study of cytotoxic CD8 clonotypes in ibrutinib-treated CLL. V was pared by 6 bases and J by 0 bases, with 15 bases between. The CDR3 has 17 residues. In germline, CDR1 is SNHLY, CDR2 FYNNEI. Sequencing used immunoSEQ multiplex PCR; TCRdb keeps in-frame clones, though not all of them. The sample consists of about 160,000 clones, 81% of them appearing once. V and J are TRBV2 and TRBJ2-6, with D perhaps matching TRBD1 or TRBD2 (5 bases each). The sequence was collected from a human donor with chronic lymphocytic leukemia. Sequencing used PBMCs, obtained after 12 months of ibrutinib treatment. The CDR3 region is CASRVEGFSSGANVLTF. The CDR3 DNA follows: TGTGCCAGCAGGGTTGAGGGGTTTAGCTCTGGGGCCAACGTCCTGACTTTC.